These 30 T cell receptor beta chains were all obtained from the same sample, sequenced in a study of blood T cell repertoires in COVID-19 (dated by TCRdb to the early 2020s). Libraries were prepared through the immunoSEQ multiplex PCR assay. Drawn from immuneACCESS, this table holds only the in-frame rearrangements with V and J called that TCRdb kept. Clones are partly lost; checked studies trace under half to an unresolved V gene and leave the rest unexplained. This sample gives some 150,000 clones in total; approximately 83% of them show up just once. The ten largest clonotypes hold approximately 8% of the sample. The sequencing input was peripheral blood. The origin of the receptors is a woman aged 55-70 years with COVID-19, enrolled during active disease.

This chain joins TRBV30 and TRBJ1-2, with D maybe TRBD1 (6 bases). The V end was cut by 5 bases, the J end by 10 bases, with 20 bases between. The CDR3 totals 13 residues. Germline-derived CDR1 and CDR2 are GTSNPN and SVGIG (reference sequence). The CDR3 DNA is TGTGCCTGGGGGGGCAGGGGCCGCCGACACTACACCTTC. Its protein is CAWGGRGRRHYTF.

This chain joins TRBV3-1 (or the pseudogene TRBV3-2) and TRBJ2-5, with 8 positions matching TRBD1. The CDR3 sequence is 15 residues long. The V gene end was trimmed by 5 bases and the J gene end by 5 bases; junction bases not matched to a gene: 10. Germline values: CDR1 LGHDT, CDR2 YNNKEL (reference sequence). CDR3 protein: CASSYGQGEVETQYF. The DNA of the CDR3 is TGTGCCAGCAGCTACGGACAGGGTGAAGTGGAGACCCAGTACTTC.

The chain employs TRBV5-1 and TRBJ1-4, with D tentatively TRBD1 (6 bases). Germline V gene sequence: CDR1 SGHRS, CDR2 YFSETQ. Between the trimmed V and J ends, which lost 5 bases and 4 bases, there was a span of 15 bases. The CDR3 is 15 amino acids. This CDR3 is CASRPAGQYNEKLFF. The CDR3 region has the DNA TGCGCCAGCAGACCAGCTGGACAGTATAATGAAAAACTGTTTTTT.

The chain joins TRBV15 to TRBJ1-2; 9 positions match TRBD1. Germline assignment: CDR1 LNHNV and CDR2 YYDKDF (reference sequence). The CDR3 runs 16 residues. V shed 0 bases and J 8 bases; nucleotides not matched to a gene: 10. The CDR3 spells CATSRDRSGTGNGYTF. CDR3 DNA: TGTGCCACCAGCAGAGATCGATCCGGGACAGGGAACGGCTACACCTTC. The whole variable domain, filled in from reference TRBV15 and TRBJ1-2, reads DAMVIQNPRYQVTQFGKPVTLSCSQTLNHNVMYWYQQKSSQAPKLLFHYYDKDFNNEADTPDNFQSRRPNTSFCFLDIRSPGLGDTAMYLCATSRDRSGTGNGYTFGSGTRLTVV.

This clone showed up just once. The V gene is TRBV5-1, the J gene TRBJ1-2, with D perhaps matching TRBD1 (5 bases). The CDR3 consists of 15 residues. From germline, CDR1 is SGHRS and CDR2 YFSETQ. The CDR3 is CPPTTGGTANYGYTF. The CDR3 coding sequence is TGCCCCCCCACGACGGGGGGGACTGCTAACTATGGCTACACCTTC.

The V gene is TRBV3-1 (or the pseudogene TRBV3-2), the J gene TRBJ1-1; D is ambiguous. CDR3 length: 11 residues. Germline CDR1 is LGHDT and CDR2 is YNNKEL (reference sequence). Trimming pared 8 bases from V and 7 bases from J, leaving 11 bases between. The CDR3 spells CASFEGNEAFF. The CDR3, as DNA: TGTGCCAGCTTCGAGGGCAATGAAGCTTTCTTT.

This clone was recorded a few times. The rearrangement uses TRBV15 and TRBJ1-2; tentatively, D is TRBD1 (5 bases). This CDR3 has 18 residues. The ends were cut back, 0 bases at V and 2 bases at J, with 19 bases in the middle. Germline V CDR1 and CDR2: LNHNV, YYDKDF (reference sequence). CDR3 in amino acids: CATSRDGGGERQNYGYTF. CDR3 nucleotide sequence: TGTGCCACCAGCAGAGATGGTGGGGGGGAGCGGCAGAACTATGGCTACACCTTC.

The chain couples TRBV10-3 to TRBJ2-1; 10 bases map to TRBD2. Germline-derived CDR1 and CDR2 are ENHRY and SYGVKD. The junction had 9 bases not matched to a gene; V was cut back by 0 bases and J by 4 bases. The CDR3 extends over 18 amino acids. The CDR3 reads CAISESTLIAGGYNEQFF. The CDR3 coding sequence is TGTGCCATCAGTGAGTCGACTCTGATAGCGGGGGGTTACAATGAGCAGTTCTTC.

This clone was seen just once. The chain combines TRBV19 with TRBJ2-1; 12 nucleotides match TRBD2. Germline loops: CDR1 LNHDA, CDR2 SQIVND (reference sequence). V lost 4 bases and J lost 9; bases outside the gene matches: 7. This CDR3 spans 15 amino acids. CDR3 protein: CASSTRTSGAVEQFF. CDR3 bases: TGTGCCAGTAGTACACGGACTAGCGGGGCTGTTGAGCAGTTCTTC.

The chain links TRBV2 to TRBJ2-2; TRBD2 matches 7 bases. The CDR3 runs 14 residues. Germline V gene data show CDR1 as SNHLY and CDR2 as FYNNEI. V was pared by 8 bases and J by 4 bases, with 7 bases of the junction left unmatched. This CDR3 is CASDGGTTTGELFF. CDR3 in DNA: TGTGCCAGCGACGGAGGGACTACCACCGGGGAGCTGTTTTTT.

The chain joins TRBV30 to TRBJ2-3; TRBD2 is a possible D gene (6 bases). V was cut by 2 bases and J by 0 bases, with 15 bases left in between. The CDR3 contains 16 residues. The V gene's germline CDR1 is GTSNPN and CDR2 SVGIG (reference sequence). CDR3 sequence (DNA): TGTGCCTGGAGTCGGTGGAAGGGACTGAGCACAGATACGCAGTATTTT. Protein sequence: CAWSRWKGLSTDTQYF.

In DNA form, the CDR3 reads TGTGCCAGCAGCGTCGGGCGGGGGACTTACTCTGGAAACACCATATATTTT. Translating it yields CASSVGRGTYSGNTIYF. The chain joins TRBV9 to TRBJ1-3; tentative D call: TRBD1 (5 bases). The CDR3 runs 17 residues. Germline CDR1 and CDR2: SGDLS and YYNGEE. V lost 2 bases and J 0 bases, leaving 15 bases between the germline ends.

The V gene is TRBV19, the J gene TRBJ1-6; 7 bases agree with TRBD1. After removal of 6 bases from V and 3 bases from J, the junction contained 5 bases not matched to a gene. There are 15 residues in the CDR3. The germline V gene encodes CDR1 LNHDA and CDR2 SQIVND (reference sequence). The CDR3 loop is CASSNRGHYNSPLHF. The CDR3 region has the DNA TGTGCCAGTAGCAACAGGGGCCACTATAATTCACCCCTCCACTTT.

There are a few counts of this clone. V and J are TRBV19 and TRBJ2-7, with 7 nucleotides matching TRBD1. The germline gives CDR1 LNHDA, CDR2 SQIVND (reference sequence). The ends lost 5 bases at V and 3 bases at J; junction bases unmatched: 4. The CDR3 runs 13 residues. Here the CDR3 DNA reads TGTGCCAGTAGTTTGGACAGGAACTACGAGCAGTACTTC. Translated, it gives CASSLDRNYEQYF.

The V call is TRBV9, the J call TRBJ2-7, with a possible D match to TRBD1 (6 bases). V was cut by 0 bases and J by 0 bases, with 13 bases left in between. Germline CDR1 SGDLS, CDR2 YYNGEE. The CDR3 length is 16 residues. The CDR3 loop is CASSVAAGVASYEQYF. CDR3 sequence (DNA): TGTGCCAGCAGCGTAGCTGCAGGGGTAGCCTCCTACGAGCAGTACTTC.

This chain uses TRBV6-5 with TRBJ2-1; TRBD2 might be the D (6 bases). Germline values: CDR1 MNHEY, CDR2 SVGAGI. The length of the CDR3 is 16 residues. V shed 0 bases and J shed 6 bases, with 15 bases lying between them. CDR3 DNA: TGTGCCAGCAGTTACTCGGGCGGGATTCCCCCCAATGAGCAGTTCTTC. As protein: CASSYSGGIPPNEQFF.

This sequence joins TRBV5-1 and TRBJ2-5; 12 bases fit TRBD1. The J segment lost 5 bases and the V segment lost 4 bases, leaving 6 bases of the junction unmatched. The CDR3 spans 15 residues. The V gene's germline CDR1 is SGHRS and CDR2 YFSETQ. The CDR3 DNA reads TGCGCCAGCAGCCAAGGGACAGGGGGCGGGGAGACCCAGTACTTC. Translating it yields CASSQGTGGGETQYF.

The chain couples TRBV9 to TRBJ1-6; 9 bases are a match to TRBD1. With V trimmed by 7 bases and J by 10 bases, 3 bases remained unmatched. CDR3 length: 12 residues. Germline values: CDR1 SGDLS, CDR2 YYNGEE. Here the CDR3 reads CASGQGLSPLHF. CDR3 nucleotides: TGTGCCAGCGGACAGGGGTTATCACCCCTCCACTTT. Drawing the rest from reference TRBV9 and TRBJ1-6, the complete variable domain is DSGVTQTPKHLITATGQRVTLRCSPRSGDLSVYWYQQSLDQGLQFLIQYYNGEERAKGNILERFSAQQFPDLHSELNLSSLELGDSALYFCASGQGLSPLHFGNGTRLTVT.

J is TRBJ2-2 and V is TRBV4-1, with 11 bases aligning to TRBD1. J gave up 4 bases and V 3 bases, and 1 base lay outside the gene matches. Germline CDR1 MGHRA, CDR2 YSYEKL. This CDR3 contains 15 residues. The CDR3 loop reads CASSQGTGGTGELFF. In DNA, the CDR3 is TGCGCCAGCAGCCAGGGGACAGGGGGCACCGGGGAGCTGTTTTTT.

This clone was seen a single time. V gene TRBV6-6 combines with J gene TRBJ1-4; TRBD1 might be the D (5 bases). Germline assignment: CDR1 MNHNY and CDR2 SVGAGI (reference sequence). The V end was cut by 2 bases, the J end by 8 bases, with 15 bases between. This CDR3 has 15 amino acids. CDR3 sequence reads: CASSYRSSGEEKLFF. CDR3 nucleotide sequence: TGTGCCAGCAGTTACCGTTCATCGGGGGAGGAAAAACTGTTTTTT.

V is TRBV7-2 and J is TRBJ1-1, with D possibly TRBD1 on 6 matching bases. V was pared by 5 bases and J by 0 bases, with 19 bases between. This CDR3 spans 17 amino acids. Germline V gene lookup returns CDR1 SGHTA and CDR2 FQGNSA. The CDR3 is CASSHKRMTGLNTEAFF. CDR3 in DNA: TGTGCCAGCAGCCACAAGAGGATGACAGGCCTGAACACTGAAGCTTTCTTT.

The chain uses TRBV4-1 and TRBJ1-2, with a tentative D call TRBD1 (6 bases). CDR3 length: 16 amino acids. The V end lost 4 bases, the J end lost 2 bases, and 17 bases lay between the germline ends. CDR1 is MGHRA, CDR2 YSYEKL, per germline. The CDR3 DNA follows: TGCGCCAGCAGCCTCGTGACGACAGGAGCGAACTATGGCTACACCTTC. It translates to CASSLVTTGANYGYTF.

Here the CDR3 DNA reads TGTGCCAGCTCACCGTGGCTAGCGGGGAACACCGGGGAGCTGTTTTTT. It codes for CASSPWLAGNTGELFF. The genes are TRBV18 and TRBJ2-2, with TRBD2 matching 8 bases. The CDR3 runs to 16 residues. Trimming at V came to 3 bases and at J to 1 base, leaving 4 bases not matched to a gene. Germline lookup yields CDR1 KGHSH and CDR2 LQKENI. Full variable domain (remainder filled in from reference TRBV18 and TRBJ2-2): NAGVMQNPRHLVRRRGQEARLRCSPMKGHSHVYWYRQLPEEGLKFMVYLQKENIIDESGMPKERFSAEFPKEGPSILRIQQVVRGDSAAYFCASSPWLAGNTGELFFGEGSRLTVL.

The rearrangement uses TRBV30 and TRBJ2-7, with 12 positions matching TRBD2. The CDR3 runs 15 residues. V dropped 5 bases and J dropped 4; count of bases not matched to a gene: 9. Germline values: CDR1 GTSNPN, CDR2 SVGIG (reference sequence). CDR3 sequence: CAWAASGGGWYEQYF. The CDR3 region has the DNA TGTGCCTGGGCCGCTAGCGGGGGGGGATGGTACGAGCAGTACTTC. The full variable domain, in which reference TRBV30 and TRBJ2-7 provide the parts outside the CDR3, is SQTIHQWPATLVQPVGSPLSLECTVEGTSNPNLYWYRQAAGRGLQLLFYSVGIGQISSEVPQNLSASRPQDRQFILSSKKLLLSDSGFYLCAWAASGGGWYEQYFGPGTRLTVT.

V usage is TRBV18 and J usage is TRBJ1-1; D ambiguous. The V and J ends lost 1 base and 4 bases respectively, with 10 bases between them. CDR1 is KGHSH and CDR2 is LQKENI in the germline V gene. This CDR3 has 14 residues. The CDR3 is CASSPRREVTEAFF. Written as DNA, the CDR3 is TGTGCCAGCTCACCACGACGGGAAGTCACTGAAGCTTTCTTT. Based on the CDR3 plus reference TRBV18 and TRBJ1-1, the full variable domain is NAGVMQNPRHLVRRRGQEARLRCSPMKGHSHVYWYRQLPEEGLKFMVYLQKENIIDESGMPKERFSAEFPKEGPSILRIQQVVRGDSAAYFCASSPRREVTEAFFGQGTRLTVV.

V gene TRBV19 combines with J gene TRBJ1-2; 7 bases agree with TRBD1. CDR3 length equals 15 residues. The germline CDR1 and CDR2 sequences are LNHDA and SQIVND (reference sequence). J lost 4 bases, V lost 7 bases, and 12 bases had no gene match. CDR3 sequence (DNA): TGTGCCAGTATCTCCCGTCTAGGGGGCGGCTATGGCTACACCTTC. It codes for CASISRLGGGYGYTF.

The chain employs TRBV18 and TRBJ1-3; no definite D call. The length of the CDR3 is 15 residues. V dropped 2 bases and J dropped 7 bases, with 15 bases sitting between them. Germline CDR1 is KGHSH and CDR2 is LQKENI. CDR3 sequence: CASSPKLAESNTIYF. The CDR3 coding sequence is TGTGCCAGCTCACCAAAGCTGGCGGAATCGAACACCATATATTTT. The complete variable domain, with remaining parts taken from reference TRBV18 and TRBJ1-3, reads NAGVMQNPRHLVRRRGQEARLRCSPMKGHSHVYWYRQLPEEGLKFMVYLQKENIIDESGMPKERFSAEFPKEGPSILRIQQVVRGDSAAYFCASSPKLAESNTIYFGEGSWLTVV.

This clone was observed a handful of times. The chain combines TRBV4-2 with TRBJ1-6; 8 nucleotides match TRBD1. With 4 bases clipped from V and 8 bases from J, the junction kept 10 bases outside the gene matches. The CDR3 has 16 residues. CDR1 LGHNA and CDR2 YNFKEQ come from the germline V gene. CDR3 sequence: CASSRNTGGGHSPLHF. CDR3 DNA sequence: TGTGCCAGCAGCCGAAATACAGGGGGAGGACATTCACCCCTCCACTTT.

The chain recombines TRBV28 with TRBJ1-1; 7 positions match TRBD1. Germline loops: CDR1 MDHEN, CDR2 SYDVKM. Losses at the gene ends were 4 bases for V and 0 bases for J; bases not matched to a gene: 2. This CDR3 has 14 residues. The DNA of the CDR3 is TGTGCCAGCAGTTCGGGACAGATGAACACTGAAGCTTTCTTT. This codes for CASSSGQMNTEAFF.

This chain uses TRBV7-2 with TRBJ1-4, with D hard to call. V lost 5 bases, J lost 5 bases, and 9 bases lay in between. The CDR3 has 13 residues. Germline lookup yields CDR1 SGHTA and CDR2 FQGNSA. The CDR3 loop is CASSGQPNEKLFF. The CDR3, as DNA: TGTGCCAGCAGCGGGCAACCCAATGAAAAACTGTTTTTT.